The rows below give T cell receptor beta chains drawn from one sample of a study of STAT3 mutations in large granular lymphocyte leukemia. Assay used: immunoSEQ multiplex PCR; TCRdb lists only in-frame clones, some missing. The table has fewer than 4,500 clones, roughly four fifths seen once; the top ten hold more than 30%. Sequencing was carried out using peripheral blood mononuclear cells. The receptors were gathered from a man aged 55 to 70 with T-cell large granular lymphocyte leukemia. Some clones in this sample may be carry-over from other donors' samples. CDR3s include the opening cysteine and the closing phenylalanine or tryptophan. Each record gives: CDR3 DNA, CDR3 protein, D gene, clone size, V gene, J gene. A D gene is named only where the DNA matches it firmly. Rows give clone size only sometimes, using once, few, many, or a class for an expanded clone.

CDR3nt: TGTGCCAGTAGTATAGTCCGTTGGAATCAGCCCCAGCATTTT; CDR3aa: CASSIVRWNQPQHF; d_gene: .; abundance: few; v_gene: TRBV19; j_gene: TRBJ1-5
CDR3nt: TGTGCCTGGAACGCTGGAGACGTTTCCAACGAGCAGTACTTC; CDR3aa: CAWNAGDVSNEQYF; d_gene: .; abundance: .; v_gene: TRBV30; j_gene: TRBJ2-7
CDR3nt: TGCGCCAGCAGCCTCTCTCCGCTAGCGGGACCTTACAATGAGCAGTTCTTC; CDR3aa: CASSLSPLAGPYNEQFF; d_gene: TRBD2; abundance: few; v_gene: TRBV5-1; j_gene: TRBJ2-1
CDR3nt: TGTGCCAGTAGGTCACCACATACTAACTATGGCTACACCTTC; CDR3aa: CASRSPHTNYGYTF; d_gene: .; abundance: few; v_gene: TRBV6-5; j_gene: TRBJ1-2
CDR3nt: TGTGCCAGCAGTTACTCGACTAGAGGGGAGCAGTACTTC; CDR3aa: CASSYSTRGEQYF; d_gene: .; abundance: .; v_gene: TRBV6-5; j_gene: TRBJ2-7
CDR3nt: TGTGCCAGCAGCTTAGGGCCTTGGACTCCCTACAATGAGCAGTTCTTC; CDR3aa: CASSLGPWTPYNEQFF; d_gene: .; abundance: few; v_gene: TRBV7-9; j_gene: TRBJ2-1
CDR3nt: TGTGCCACCAGCAGAGATATTTCAGGGCTCGGCTACACCTTC; CDR3aa: CATSRDISGLGYTF; d_gene: .; abundance: .; v_gene: TRBV15; j_gene: TRBJ1-2
CDR3nt: TGTGCCAGCAGCCCCAGACTAGATGGTGAGCAGTTCTTC; CDR3aa: CASSPRLDGEQFF; d_gene: .; abundance: .; v_gene: TRBV7-8; j_gene: TRBJ2-1
CDR3nt: TGTGCCAGCAGTTACCTTACAGGGCGAGGGGGGACCCAGTACTTC; CDR3aa: CASSYLTGRGGTQYF; d_gene: .; abundance: .; v_gene: TRBV6-5; j_gene: TRBJ2-5
CDR3nt: TGCGCCAGCAGCTTGGAAGCCCGTCGGGGTTACGAGCAGTACTTC; CDR3aa: CASSLEARRGYEQYF; d_gene: .; abundance: once; v_gene: TRBV5-1; j_gene: TRBJ2-7
CDR3nt: TGCGCCAGCAGCTTGGCCAGTGACACACCCAGCTCCTACAATGAGCAGTTCTTC; CDR3aa: CASSLASDTPSSYNEQFF; d_gene: .; abundance: .; v_gene: TRBV5-1; j_gene: TRBJ2-1
CDR3nt: TGCGCCAGCAGCTTGGATGGCAACGGAAACACCATATATTTT; CDR3aa: CASSLDGNGNTIYF; d_gene: .; abundance: .; v_gene: TRBV5-1; j_gene: TRBJ1-3
CDR3nt: TGTGCCACTTATACCGGGACAGGGTCCTACGAGCAGTACTTC; CDR3aa: CATYTGTGSYEQYF; d_gene: TRBD1; abundance: .; v_gene: TRBV10-3; j_gene: TRBJ2-7
CDR3nt: TGTGCCAGCAGCTTCGGCGGGAGCGACGAGCAGTACTTC; CDR3aa: CASSFGGSDEQYF; d_gene: TRBD2; abundance: .; v_gene: TRBV5-6; j_gene: TRBJ2-7
CDR3nt: TGTGCCAGCAGTATCGGGGAATTCGACGAGCAGTACTTC; CDR3aa: CASSIGEFDEQYF; d_gene: .; abundance: .; v_gene: TRBV6-6; j_gene: TRBJ2-7
CDR3nt: TGTGCCTGGAGAACAGGGGGCGGTACCGGGGAGCTGTTTTTT; CDR3aa: CAWRTGGGTGELFF; d_gene: TRBD1; abundance: .; v_gene: TRBV30; j_gene: TRBJ2-2
CDR3nt: TGTGCCAGCAGCCTCTCGAGACACACAGATACGCAGTATTTT; CDR3aa: CASSLSRHTDTQYF; d_gene: .; abundance: few; v_gene: TRBV14; j_gene: TRBJ2-3
CDR3nt: TGCGCCAGCAGCCTGGACGGACACGGGGTCTTTGGCTACACCTTC; CDR3aa: CASSLDGHGVFGYTF; d_gene: .; abundance: .; v_gene: TRBV5-1; j_gene: TRBJ1-2
CDR3nt: TGCAGCGTTGAATCGGCCTACGAGCAGTACTTC; CDR3aa: CSVESAYEQYF; d_gene: .; abundance: .; v_gene: TRBV29-1; j_gene: TRBJ2-7
CDR3nt: TGTGCCAGCAGCTTAGACGTGGGCACTGAAGCTTTCTTT; CDR3aa: CASSLDVGTEAFF; d_gene: .; abundance: .; v_gene: TRBV7-9; j_gene: TRBJ1-1
CDR3nt: TGTGCCAGCAGTTACTCTAGGACAGGGTTCGGGGAGCAGTTCTTC; CDR3aa: CASSYSRTGFGEQFF; d_gene: TRBD1; abundance: .; v_gene: TRBV6-5; j_gene: TRBJ2-1
CDR3nt: TGTGCCAGCAGTTTATCCTTAGCGGACCTCGAGACCCAGTACTTC; CDR3aa: CASSLSLADLETQYF; d_gene: .; abundance: once; v_gene: TRBV27; j_gene: TRBJ2-5